Shown below are 4 T cell receptor beta chains from a single sample sequenced in a study of human T cells and chemical hapten exposure. Time point given: pre-sensitization, week 0. Treatment meaning: therapeutic diphenylcyclopropenone sensitization with weekly scalp DPC. TCRdb reanalysed the RACE reads using MiXCR and keeps one entry per CDR3 protein. The table includes tens of thousands of distinct CDR3 sequences, 7.6% detected once. The sequencing used whole blood, collected in connection with sensitization to the hapten diphenylcyclopropenone (DPC). The receptors were gathered from a woman between 45 and 60 years old with alopecia areata. Some clones in this sample may be carry-over from other donors' samples.

This clonotype was counted between two and nine times. This chain joins TRBV29-1 and TRBJ2-7; the D is unclear. The CDR3 runs to 10 residues. Germline V gives CDR1 SQVTM, CDR2 ANQGSEA. Trimming cost V 4 bases and J 4 bases, with 5 bases left between them. In DNA, the CDR3 is TGCAGCGTTGGGGATTACGAGCAGTACTTC. The encoded protein is CSVGDYEQYF.

This clonotype has ten or more counts. V is TRBV9 and J is TRBJ1-6; TRBD1 is a possible D gene (5 bases). The V and J ends lost 0 bases and 6 bases respectively, with 13 bases between them. This CDR3 is 16 amino acids long. The germline gives CDR1 SGDLS, CDR2 YYNGEE. In DNA, the CDR3 is TGTGCCAGCAGCGTAGACGGGGGAGGAAGTAATTCACCCCTCCACTTT. This encodes CASSVDGGGSNSPLHF. Based on the CDR3 plus reference TRBV9 and TRBJ1-6, the full variable domain is DSGVTQTPKHLITATGQRVTLRCSPRSGDLSVYWYQQSLDQGLQFLIQYYNGEERAKGNILERFSAQQFPDLHSELNLSSLELGDSALYFCASSVDGGGSNSPLHFGNGTRLTVT.

The chain couples TRBV29-1 to TRBJ1-2; D may be TRBD1 (5 bases). The CDR3 has 8 residues. The V end was cut by 8 bases, the J end by 11 bases, with 9 bases between. The germline V gene has CDR1 SQVTM and CDR2 ANQGSEA. CDR3 protein: CSTGPYTF. As DNA, the CDR3 is TGCAGCACGGGACCGTACACCTTC.

This clonotype was observed many times. This chain uses TRBV7-8 with TRBJ2-3, with 10 bases identical to TRBD2. V was clipped by 6 bases and J by 0 bases; unmatched bases: 9. Per the germline V gene, CDR1 is SGHVS and CDR2 is FQNEAQ. This CDR3 has 17 residues. The CDR3: CASRKRVAGGSTDTQYF. Written as DNA, the CDR3 is TGTGCCAGCAGAAAGAGGGTAGCGGGAGGTAGCACAGATACGCAGTATTTT.